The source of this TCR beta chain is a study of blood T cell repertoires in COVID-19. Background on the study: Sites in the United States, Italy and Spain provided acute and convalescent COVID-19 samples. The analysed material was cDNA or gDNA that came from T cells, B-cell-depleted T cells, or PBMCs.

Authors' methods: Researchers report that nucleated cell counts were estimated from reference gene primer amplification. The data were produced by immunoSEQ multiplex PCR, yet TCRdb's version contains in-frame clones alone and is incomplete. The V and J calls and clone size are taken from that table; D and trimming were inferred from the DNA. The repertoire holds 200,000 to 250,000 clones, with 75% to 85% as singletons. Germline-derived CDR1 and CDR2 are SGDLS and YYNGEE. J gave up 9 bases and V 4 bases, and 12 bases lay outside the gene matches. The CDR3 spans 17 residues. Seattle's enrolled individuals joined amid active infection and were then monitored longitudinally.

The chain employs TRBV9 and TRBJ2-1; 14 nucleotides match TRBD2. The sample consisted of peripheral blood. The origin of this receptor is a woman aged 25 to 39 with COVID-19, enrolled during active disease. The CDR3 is CASSPFLTSGGAGEQFF. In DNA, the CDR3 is TGTGCCAGCAGCCCTTTCTTGACTAGCGGGGGGGCCGGTGAGCAGTTCTTC.